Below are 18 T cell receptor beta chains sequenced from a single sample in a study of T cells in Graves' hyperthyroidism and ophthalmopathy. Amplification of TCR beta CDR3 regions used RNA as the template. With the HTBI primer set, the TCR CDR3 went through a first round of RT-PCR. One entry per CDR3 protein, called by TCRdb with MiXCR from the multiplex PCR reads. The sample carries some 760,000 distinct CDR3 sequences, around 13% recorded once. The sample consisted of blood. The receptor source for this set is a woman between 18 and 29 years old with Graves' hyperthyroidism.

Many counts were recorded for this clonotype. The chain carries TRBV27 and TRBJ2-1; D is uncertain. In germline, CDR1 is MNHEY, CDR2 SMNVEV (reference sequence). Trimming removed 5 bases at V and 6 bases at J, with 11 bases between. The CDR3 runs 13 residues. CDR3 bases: TGTGCCAGCAGTCAAGGGTCTCTCAATGAGCAGTTCTTC. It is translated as CASSQGSLNEQFF.

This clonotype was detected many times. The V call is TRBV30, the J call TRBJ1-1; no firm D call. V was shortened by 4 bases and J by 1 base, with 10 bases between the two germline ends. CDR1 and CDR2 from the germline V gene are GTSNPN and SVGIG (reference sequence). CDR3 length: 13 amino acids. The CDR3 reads CAWNFGGNTEAFF. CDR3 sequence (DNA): TGTGCCTGGAATTTTGGAGGGAACACTGAAGCTTTCTTT.

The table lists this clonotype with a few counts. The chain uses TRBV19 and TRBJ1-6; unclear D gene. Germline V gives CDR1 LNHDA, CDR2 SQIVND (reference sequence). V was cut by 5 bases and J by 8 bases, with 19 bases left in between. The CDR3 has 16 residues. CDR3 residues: CASSSLAVSVYSPLHF. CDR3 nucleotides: TGTGCCAGTAGTTCCCTCGCGGTATCTGTTTATTCACCCCTCCACTTT. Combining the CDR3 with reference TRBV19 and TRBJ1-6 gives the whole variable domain DGGITQSPKYLFRKEGQNVTLSCEQNLNHDAMYWYRQDPGQGLRLIYYSQIVNDFQKGDIAEGYSVSREKKESFPLTVTSAQKNPTAFYLCASSSLAVSVYSPLHFGNGTRLTVT.

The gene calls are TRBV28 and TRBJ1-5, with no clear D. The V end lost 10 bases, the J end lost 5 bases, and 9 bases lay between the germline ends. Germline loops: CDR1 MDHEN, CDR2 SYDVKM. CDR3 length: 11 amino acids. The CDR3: CATSRDQPQHF. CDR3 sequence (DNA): TGTGCCACCTCAAGAGATCAGCCCCAGCATTTT.

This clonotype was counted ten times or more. CDR3 in amino acids: CASSLGSEAFF. The CDR3 DNA is TGTGCCAGCAGCTTAGGGTCTGAAGCTTTCTTT. V usage is TRBV11-2 and J usage is TRBJ1-1; D call uncertain. The CDR3 spans 11 residues. CDR1 is SGHAT and CDR2 is FQNNGV in the germline V gene. V dropped 1 base and J dropped 6 bases, with 3 bases sitting between them.

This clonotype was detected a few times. Here the CDR3 DNA reads TGTGCCACCAGCCCACCTAAACCCAGCGAGCAGTACTTC. This sequence encodes CATSPPKPSEQYF. V and J are TRBV15 and TRBJ2-7; D unresolved. Trimming pared 5 bases from V and 6 bases from J, leaving 14 bases between. Per the germline V gene, CDR1 is LNHNV and CDR2 is YYDKDF (reference sequence). This CDR3 contains 13 residues. The variable domain in full, with the rest retrieved from reference TRBV15 and TRBJ2-7, is DAMVIQNPRYQVTQFGKPVTLSCSQTLNHNVMYWYQQKSSQAPKLLFHYYDKDFNNEADTPDNFQSRRPNTSFCFLDIRSPGLGDTAMYLCATSPPKPSEQYFGPGTRLTVT.

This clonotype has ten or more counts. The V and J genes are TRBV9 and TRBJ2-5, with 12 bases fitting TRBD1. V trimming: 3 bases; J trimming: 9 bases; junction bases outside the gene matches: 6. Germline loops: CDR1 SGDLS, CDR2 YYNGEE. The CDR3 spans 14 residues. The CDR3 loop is CASSGDRGLGPQYF. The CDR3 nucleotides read TGTGCCAGCAGCGGGGACAGGGGGCTCGGCCCCCAGTACTTC.

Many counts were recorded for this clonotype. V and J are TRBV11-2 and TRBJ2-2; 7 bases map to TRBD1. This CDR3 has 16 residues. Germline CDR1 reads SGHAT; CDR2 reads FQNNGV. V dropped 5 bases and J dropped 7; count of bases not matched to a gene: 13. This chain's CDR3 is CASSPAIRGRGGELFF. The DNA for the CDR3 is TGTGCCAGCAGCCCCGCAATAAGGGGGCGAGGCGGGGAGCTGTTTTTT. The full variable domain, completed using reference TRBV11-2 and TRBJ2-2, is EAGVAQSPRYKIIEKRQSVAFWCNPISGHATLYWYQQILGQGPKLLIQFQNNGVVDDSQLPKDRFSAERLKGVDSTLKIQPAKLEDSAVYLCASSPAIRGRGGELFFGEGSRLTVL.

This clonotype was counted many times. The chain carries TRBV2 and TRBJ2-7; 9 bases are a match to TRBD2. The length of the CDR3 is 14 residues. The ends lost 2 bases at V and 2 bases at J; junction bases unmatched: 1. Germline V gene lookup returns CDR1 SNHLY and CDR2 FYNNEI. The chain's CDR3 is CASSESSGAYEQYF. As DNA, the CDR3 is TGTGCCAGCAGTGAATCTAGCGGGGCCTACGAGCAGTACTTC.

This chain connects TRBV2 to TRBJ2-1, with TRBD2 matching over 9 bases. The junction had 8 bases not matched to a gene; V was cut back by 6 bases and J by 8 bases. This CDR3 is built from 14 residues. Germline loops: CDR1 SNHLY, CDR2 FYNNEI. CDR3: CASRSPSGNYEQFF. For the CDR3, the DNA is TGTGCCAGCAGGAGTCCTAGCGGGAACTATGAGCAGTTCTTC.

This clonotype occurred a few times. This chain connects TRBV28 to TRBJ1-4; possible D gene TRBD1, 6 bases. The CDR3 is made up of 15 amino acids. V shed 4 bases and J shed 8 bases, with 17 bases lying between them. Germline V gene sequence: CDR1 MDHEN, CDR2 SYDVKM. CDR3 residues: CASSSRGGAGEKLFF. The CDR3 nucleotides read TGTGCCAGCAGTTCCCGAGGGGGGGCAGGGGAAAAACTGTTTTTT.

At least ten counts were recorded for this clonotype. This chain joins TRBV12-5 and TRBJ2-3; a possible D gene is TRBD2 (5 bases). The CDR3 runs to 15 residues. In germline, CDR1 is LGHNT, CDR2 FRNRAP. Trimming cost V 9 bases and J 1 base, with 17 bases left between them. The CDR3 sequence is CARERFDQGTDTQYF. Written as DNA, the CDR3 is TGTGCTAGGGAGCGGTTCGACCAGGGCACAGATACGCAGTATTTT.

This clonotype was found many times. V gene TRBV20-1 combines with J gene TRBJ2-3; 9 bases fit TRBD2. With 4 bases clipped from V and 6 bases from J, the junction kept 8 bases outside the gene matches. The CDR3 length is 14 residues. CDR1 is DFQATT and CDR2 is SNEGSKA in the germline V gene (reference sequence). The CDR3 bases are TGCAGTGCTACTTGGGGACTAGCAGCGGATACGCAGTATTTT. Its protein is CSATWGLAADTQYF.

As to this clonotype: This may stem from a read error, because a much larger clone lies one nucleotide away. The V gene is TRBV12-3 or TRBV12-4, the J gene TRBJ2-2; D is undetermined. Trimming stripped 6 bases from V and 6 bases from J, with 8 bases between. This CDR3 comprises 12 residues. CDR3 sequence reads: CASRLPPGELFF. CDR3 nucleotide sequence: TGTGCCAGCAGACTCCCACCCGGGGAGCTGTTTTTT.

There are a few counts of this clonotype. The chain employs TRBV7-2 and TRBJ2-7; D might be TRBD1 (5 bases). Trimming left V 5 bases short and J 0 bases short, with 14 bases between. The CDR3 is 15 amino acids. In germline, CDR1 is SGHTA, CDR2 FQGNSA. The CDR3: CASSPSWQGSYEQYF. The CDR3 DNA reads TGTGCCAGCAGCCCGTCTTGGCAGGGCTCCTACGAGCAGTACTTC.

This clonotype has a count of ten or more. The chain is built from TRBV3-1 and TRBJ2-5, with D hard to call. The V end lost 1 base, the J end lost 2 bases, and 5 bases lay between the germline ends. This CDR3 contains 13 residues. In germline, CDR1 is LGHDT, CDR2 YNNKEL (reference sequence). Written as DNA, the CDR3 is TGTGCCAGCAGCCAAGGACGGCAAGAGACCCAGTACTTC. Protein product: CASSQGRQETQYF.

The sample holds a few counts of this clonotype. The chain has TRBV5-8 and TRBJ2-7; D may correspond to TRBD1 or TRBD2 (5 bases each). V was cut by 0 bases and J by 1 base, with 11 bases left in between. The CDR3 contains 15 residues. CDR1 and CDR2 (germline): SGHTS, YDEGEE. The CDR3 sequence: CASSLEWDGSYEQYF. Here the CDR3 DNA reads TGTGCCAGCAGCTTGGAATGGGACGGATCCTACGAGCAGTACTTC.

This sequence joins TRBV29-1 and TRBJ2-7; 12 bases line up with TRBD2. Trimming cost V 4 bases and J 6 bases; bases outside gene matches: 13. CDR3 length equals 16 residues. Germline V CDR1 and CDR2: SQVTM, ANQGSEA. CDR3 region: CSVGWTAPGLAGEQYF. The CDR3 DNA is TGCAGCGTTGGCTGGACAGCACCGGGACTAGCGGGCGAGCAGTACTTC.